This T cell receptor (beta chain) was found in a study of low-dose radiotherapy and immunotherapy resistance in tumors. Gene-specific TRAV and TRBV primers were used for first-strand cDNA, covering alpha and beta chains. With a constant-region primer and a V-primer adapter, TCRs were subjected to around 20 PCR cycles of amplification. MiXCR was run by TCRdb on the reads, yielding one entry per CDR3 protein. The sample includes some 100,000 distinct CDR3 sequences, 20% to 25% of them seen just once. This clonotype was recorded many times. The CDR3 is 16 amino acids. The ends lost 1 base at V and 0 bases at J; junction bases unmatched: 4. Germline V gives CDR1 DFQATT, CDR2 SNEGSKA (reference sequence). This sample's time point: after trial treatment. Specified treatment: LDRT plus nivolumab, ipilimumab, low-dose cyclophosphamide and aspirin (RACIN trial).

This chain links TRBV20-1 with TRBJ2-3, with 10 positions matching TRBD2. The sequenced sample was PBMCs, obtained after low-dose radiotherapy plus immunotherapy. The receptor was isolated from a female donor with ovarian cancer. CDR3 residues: CSARVPSGGSTDTQYF. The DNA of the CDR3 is TGCAGTGCTAGAGTGCCTAGCGGGGGTAGCACAGATACGCAGTATTTT.